This T cell receptor (beta chain) came from a study of human T cells and chemical hapten exposure. General observations from the study: Patch test score rose with PT1 expanded TCR count, significant at thresholds 8, 16 and 32, not 4. DPC sensitization left the count of TCRs above 1 in 1000 unchanged.

Regarding time point: pre-sensitization, week 0. Treatment defined: therapeutic diphenylcyclopropenone sensitization with weekly scalp DPC. Someone pulled total RNA out of unfractionated whole blood. Remarks on this clonotype: The target antigen is unknown.

Via MiXCR, TCRdb re-called the RACE reads, giving one row per CDR3 protein. Of 200,000 to 300,000 distinct CDR3 sequences in the sample, roughly 8.9% are singletons; the top ten hold approximately 2.3%. V trimming: 1 base; J trimming: 8 bases; junction bases outside the gene matches: 11. Germline V CDR1 and CDR2: MDHEN, SYDVKM. The CDR3 has 16 residues. The chain links TRBV28 to TRBJ2-1, with 7 bases that match TRBD2. This receptor was obtained from a woman aged 40 to 55 with alopecia areata. Some clones in this sample may be carry-over from other donors' samples. The sequencing used whole blood, collected in connection with sensitization to the hapten diphenylcyclopropenone (DPC). The CDR3 loop reads CASSLYGGGPLDEQFF. CDR3 sequence (DNA): TGTGCCAGCAGTTTATACGGGGGAGGGCCTTTAGATGAGCAGTTCTTC.